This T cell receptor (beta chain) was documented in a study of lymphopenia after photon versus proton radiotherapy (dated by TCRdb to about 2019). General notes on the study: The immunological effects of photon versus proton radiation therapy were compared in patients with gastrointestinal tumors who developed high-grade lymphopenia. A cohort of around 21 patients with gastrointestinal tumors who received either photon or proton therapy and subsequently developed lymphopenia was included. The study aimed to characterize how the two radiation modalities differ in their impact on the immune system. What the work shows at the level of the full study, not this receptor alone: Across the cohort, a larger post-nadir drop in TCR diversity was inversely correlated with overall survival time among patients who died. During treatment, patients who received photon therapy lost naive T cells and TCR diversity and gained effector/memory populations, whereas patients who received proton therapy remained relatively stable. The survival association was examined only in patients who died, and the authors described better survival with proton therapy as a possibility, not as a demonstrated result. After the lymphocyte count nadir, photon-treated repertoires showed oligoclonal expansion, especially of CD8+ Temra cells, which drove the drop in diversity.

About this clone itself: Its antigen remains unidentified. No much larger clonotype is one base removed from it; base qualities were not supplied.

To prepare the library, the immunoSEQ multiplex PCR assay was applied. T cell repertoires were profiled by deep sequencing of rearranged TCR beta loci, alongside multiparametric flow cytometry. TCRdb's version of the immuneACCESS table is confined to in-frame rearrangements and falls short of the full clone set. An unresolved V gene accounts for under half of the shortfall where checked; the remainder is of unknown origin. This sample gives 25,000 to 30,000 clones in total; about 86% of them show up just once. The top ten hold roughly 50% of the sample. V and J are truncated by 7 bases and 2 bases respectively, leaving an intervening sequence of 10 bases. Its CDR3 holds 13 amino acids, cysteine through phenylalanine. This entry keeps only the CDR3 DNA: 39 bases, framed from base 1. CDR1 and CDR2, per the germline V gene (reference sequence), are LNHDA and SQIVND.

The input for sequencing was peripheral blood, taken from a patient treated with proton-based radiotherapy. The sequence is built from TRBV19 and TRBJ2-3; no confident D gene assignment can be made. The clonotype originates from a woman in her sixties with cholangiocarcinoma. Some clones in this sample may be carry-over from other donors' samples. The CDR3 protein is CASNQRDTDTQYF. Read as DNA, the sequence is TGTGCCAGTAACCAGCGTGACACAGATACGCAGTATTTT.